What follows are 5 T cell receptor beta chains derived from one specimen sequenced in a study of shared clonotypes between healthy human individuals. Clones were sequenced by immunoSEQ multiplex PCR, and TCRdb holds only the in-frame ones, with some missing. This sample has around 2,000,000 clones, with roughly 94% found just once. Sequencing used naive CD4+ T cells sorted from blood. Regarding subset: CD45RA+ positively selected. These receptor sequences come from a man younger than 35 in good health.

CDR3 loop: CASSPDLITGTYEQYF. In DNA form, the CDR3 reads TGCGCCAGCAGCCCTGACCTCATCACAGGAACCTACGAGCAGTACTTC. The rearrangement links TRBV5-1 to TRBJ2-7; D perhaps matches TRBD1 (5 bases). Trimming stripped 4 bases from V and 2 bases from J, with 19 bases between. CDR1 is SGHRS and CDR2 is YFSETQ in the germline V gene. This CDR3 contains 16 residues. The variable domain in full, completed from reference TRBV5-1 and TRBJ2-7, reads KAGVTQTPRYLIKTRGQQVTLSCSPISGHRSVSWYQQTPGQGLQFLFEYFSETQRNKGNFPGRFSGRQFSNSRSEMNVSTLELGDSALYLCASSPDLITGTYEQYFGPGTRLTVT.

The chain joins TRBV4-3 to TRBJ2-3; 8 bases map to TRBD2. The trim removed 1 base at V and 8 bases at J, leaving 11 bases unmatched. Per germline, CDR1 LGHNA and CDR2 YSLEER. The CDR3 extends over 16 amino acids. DNA of the CDR3: TGCGCCAGCAGCCAAGGTGGGACTAGTAAAAGGAGTACGCAGTATTTT. As protein: CASSQGGTSKRSTQYF.

V gene TRBV2 combines with J gene TRBJ1-5; tentatively, D is TRBD1 (5 bases). Per the germline V gene, CDR1 is SNHLY and CDR2 is FYNNEI. The CDR3 has 14 residues. V was shortened by 8 bases and J by 2 bases, with 13 bases between the two germline ends. The CDR3 sequence: CASGGTDRNQPQHF. Written as DNA, the CDR3 is TGTGCCAGCGGGGGTACTGATCGCAATCAGCCCCAGCATTTT.

Remarks on this clone: Different DNA sequences within this sample yield the same CDR3. V is TRBV5-1 and J is TRBJ1-2; TRBD1 might be the D (5 bases). The CDR3 has 15 residues. In germline, CDR1 is SGHRS, CDR2 YFSETQ. V gave up 0 bases and J gave up 0 bases, with 9 bases separating them. CDR3 amino acids: CASSLGDSSNYGYTF. Written as DNA, the CDR3 is TGCGCCAGCAGCTTGGGTGACAGTTCTAACTATGGCTACACCTTC.

The chain links TRBV5-1 to TRBJ2-1; perhaps TRBD1 as D (6 bases). V lost 1 base and J lost 4, with 12 bases in between. This CDR3 comprises 15 residues. Germline loops: CDR1 SGHRS, CDR2 YFSETQ. CDR3 DNA sequence: TGCGCCAGCAGCTTGACAGGGCGAGGATACAATGAGCAGTTCTTC. Translation gives CASSLTGRGYNEQFF. Filled out from reference TRBV5-1 and TRBJ2-1, the complete variable domain reads KAGVTQTPRYLIKTRGQQVTLSCSPISGHRSVSWYQQTPGQGLQFLFEYFSETQRNKGNFPGRFSGRQFSNSRSEMNVSTLELGDSALYLCASSLTGRGYNEQFFGPGTRLTVL.